Each of the 21 T cell receptor beta chains below was sequenced from the same sample in a study of cytomegalovirus exposure and HLA in healthy donors. The protocol was immunoSEQ multiplex PCR, while the TCRdb copy is restricted to in-frame clones and leaves out a portion. The sample includes 150,000 or so clones, about 89% of them seen just once. Sequenced sample: PBMCs. All receptors derive from a woman between 18 and 29 years old in good health and CMV-seropositive.

This chain connects TRBV7-2 to TRBJ2-3, with 8 bases matching TRBD2. With 4 bases clipped from V and 2 bases from J, the junction kept 5 bases outside the gene matches. The germline V gene encodes CDR1 SGHTA and CDR2 FQGNSA. CDR3 length: 15 residues. This CDR3 is CASSSVAGPTDTQYF. In DNA form, the CDR3 reads TGTGCCAGCAGCTCCGTAGCGGGACCCACAGATACGCAGTATTTT.

The chain uses TRBV15 and TRBJ2-1; TRBD2 agrees at 8 bases. The CDR3 consists of 13 residues. The germline V gene encodes CDR1 LNHNV and CDR2 YYDKDF (reference sequence). Unmatched junction bases numbered 3, after V lost 8 bases and J lost 3 bases. The chain's CDR3 is CATGGRFYNEQFF. CDR3 DNA sequence: TGTGCCACCGGCGGGAGGTTCTACAATGAGCAGTTCTTC.

This chain joins TRBV9 and TRBJ1-2, with 7 bases identical to TRBD1. The germline V gene encodes CDR1 SGDLS and CDR2 YYNGEE. The CDR3 totals 14 residues. The junction had 3 bases not matched to a gene; V was cut back by 2 bases and J by 2 bases. The CDR3 sequence: CASSVGQANYGYTF. CDR3 DNA: TGTGCCAGCAGCGTCGGACAGGCCAACTATGGCTACACCTTC.

The rearrangement joins TRBV5-1 to TRBJ2-7, with 7 bases matching TRBD2. The junction had 9 bases not matched to a gene; V was cut back by 4 bases and J by 2 bases. This CDR3 region has 15 residues. In germline, CDR1 is SGHRS, CDR2 YFSETQ. CDR3 sequence (DNA): TGCGCCAGCAGCGGGAGACTAGCCGGCGCCTACGAGCAGTACTTC. The encoded protein is CASSGRLAGAYEQYF.

In nucleotides, the CDR3 is TGTGCCACCAGCAGAGAATTACCGAGGACTAGCGGGAGTATTACAGATACGCAGTATTTT. Residues: CATSRELPRTSGSITDTQYF. The chain uses TRBV15 and TRBJ2-3; 13 bases match TRBD2. This CDR3 is built from 20 residues. Germline assignment: CDR1 LNHNV and CDR2 YYDKDF (reference sequence). The junction had 12 bases not matched to a gene; V was cut back by 0 bases and J by 3 bases.

This chain joins TRBV28 and TRBJ2-1; the match to TRBD2 covers 7 bases. The trim removed 5 bases at V and 7 bases at J, leaving 11 bases unmatched. CDR1 is MDHEN and CDR2 is SYDVKM in the germline V gene. CDR3 length equals 15 residues. CDR3 bases: TGTGCCAGCAGTCCAGGAGTAGCGGGTGATAATGAGCAGTTCTTC. This sequence encodes CASSPGVAGDNEQFF. The entire variable domain, with the rest obtained from reference TRBV28 and TRBJ2-1, is as follows: DVKVTQSSRYLVKRTGEKVFLECVQDMDHENMFWYRQDPGLGLRLIYFSYDVKMKEKGDIPEGYSVSREKKERFSLILESASTNQTSMYLCASSPGVAGDNEQFFGPGTRLTVL.

This chain joins TRBV5-6 and TRBJ2-7; 11 nucleotides align to TRBD2. The V gene end was trimmed by 4 bases and the J gene end by 3 bases; junction bases not matched to a gene: 9. Germline lookup yields CDR1 SGHDT and CDR2 YYEEEE. This CDR3 has 16 residues. CDR3 nucleotides: TGTGCCAGCAGCCTCTACTCCGGGACTAGCGGCTACGAGCAGTACTTC. Translated, it gives CASSLYSGTSGYEQYF.

The V and J genes are TRBV7-9 and TRBJ1-1, with 7 bases aligning to TRBD1. After removal of 0 bases from V and 9 bases from J, the junction contained 4 bases not matched to a gene. CDR3 size: 13 residues. Germline CDR1 and CDR2: SEHNR and FQNEAQ (reference sequence). CDR3: CASSLATGLKAFF. CDR3 nucleotides: TGTGCCAGCAGCTTAGCGACAGGGCTAAAAGCTTTCTTT.

The V gene is TRBV11-2, the J gene TRBJ2-1, with TRBD2 matching over 8 bases. V was pared by 4 bases and J by 5 bases, with 7 bases of the junction left unmatched. The CDR3 consists of 15 residues. In germline, CDR1 is SGHAT, CDR2 FQNNGV. CDR3 bases: TGTGCCAGCAGCTATTTCGGACTAGCTAACAATGAGCAGTTCTTC. This encodes CASSYFGLANNEQFF.

The rearrangement joins TRBV5-6 to TRBJ1-1; D unresolved. CDR1 is SGHDT, CDR2 YYEEEE, per germline. The CDR3 length is 13 residues. The germline V and J ends were trimmed by 2 bases and 8 bases, with 13 bases remaining between them. CDR3: CASSLASTREAFF. The CDR3 DNA follows: TGTGCCAGCAGCTTAGCGTCGACGAGAGAAGCTTTCTTT.

The CDR3 DNA sequence: TGTGCCAGCAGCTTATTAGCGGGAGGGAAAGGGGCTACGCAGTATTTT. It yields the protein CASSLLAGGKGATQYF. V is TRBV7-2 and J is TRBJ2-3; the match to TRBD2 covers 11 bases. The CDR3 is made up of 16 amino acids. V shed 2 bases and J 8 bases; nucleotides not matched to a gene: 9. Germline lookup yields CDR1 SGHTA and CDR2 FQGNSA. The variable domain in full, completed from reference TRBV7-2 and TRBJ2-3, reads GAGVSQSPSNKVTEKGKDVELRCDPISGHTALYWYRQSLGQGLEFLIYFQGNSAPDKSGLPSDRFSAERTGGSVSTLTIQRTQQEDSAVYLCASSLLAGGKGATQYFGPGTRLTVL.

The chain employs TRBV7-8 and TRBJ2-1; possible D gene TRBD2, 6 bases. Trimming removed 0 bases from V and 4 bases from J, with 16 bases in between. The CDR3 runs 17 residues. Germline assignment: CDR1 SGHVS and CDR2 FQNEAQ. The CDR3 DNA follows: TGTGCCAGCAGCTTAGCGCTTTTTGTCGGGAGTTACAATGAGCAGTTCTTC. It codes for CASSLALFVGSYNEQFF. Full variable domain (outside the CDR3, taken from reference TRBV7-8 and TRBJ2-1): GAGVSQSPRYKVAKRGQDVALRCDPISGHVSLFWYQQALGQGPEFLTYFQNEAQLDKSGLPSDRFFAERPEGSVSTLKIQRTQQEDSAVYLCASSLALFVGSYNEQFFGPGTRLTVL.

The CDR3, as DNA: TGCGCCAGCAGCCAAGTGGGAGACATGAACTATGGCTACACCTTC. Its protein is CASSQVGDMNYGYTF. V is TRBV4-1 and J is TRBJ1-2; the D is unclear. Germline-derived CDR1 and CDR2 are MGHRA and YSYEKL. There are 15 residues in the CDR3. The ends were cut back, 1 base at V and 2 bases at J, with 11 bases in the middle.

The genes are TRBV4-1 and TRBJ2-7; TRBD2 agrees at 8 bases. The CDR3 runs 14 residues. J was trimmed by 6 bases and V by 9 bases; bases with no gene match: 13. Germline CDR1 MGHRA, CDR2 YSYEKL. The CDR3 here is CASQPGLESVEQYF. The CDR3 coding sequence is TGCGCCAGTCAACCGGGACTAGAGTCAGTCGAGCAGTACTTC.

The chain carries TRBV29-1 and TRBJ1-1; 9 bases map to TRBD1. The CDR3 extends over 12 amino acids. Germline trimming cut 6 bases from V and 5 bases from J; bases unmatched to any gene: 4. Germline CDR1 is SQVTM and CDR2 is ANQGSEA. This CDR3 reads CSVMTGGTEAFF. The CDR3 DNA is TGCAGCGTAATGACAGGGGGAACTGAAGCTTTCTTT.

V is TRBV6-4 and J is TRBJ2-2, with D uncertain. The CDR3 totals 14 residues. Trimming removed 0 bases from V and 6 bases from J, with 8 bases in between. Germline V gene sequence: CDR1 MRHNA, CDR2 SNTAGT. For the CDR3, the DNA is TGTGCCAGCAGTGACTCGATTGGAGCCGGGGAGCTGTTTTTT. The encoded protein is CASSDSIGAGELFF.

The rearrangement joins TRBV27 to TRBJ1-2, with D unresolved. Germline V lookup: CDR1 MNHEY, CDR2 SMNVEV (reference sequence). V was trimmed by 2 bases and J by 3 bases, leaving 10 bases between them. The CDR3 has 14 amino acids. The CDR3 region has the DNA TGTGCCAGCAGTTTAGACCGAGAGGACTATGGCTACACCTTC. Its translation is CASSLDREDYGYTF.

As regards this clone: The limits of the CDR3 on the DNA are not certain, so only TCRdb's listed CDR3 is given. This rearrangement joins TRBV6-5 to TRBJ1-2; the D call of TRBD1 is as the table states it, not checked on the DNA. The CDR3 is 15 amino acids in total, end residues counted. In germline, CDR1 is MNHEY, CDR2 SVGAGI. The CDR3 region is CASSSSTGFSVGYTF.

The chain combines TRBV5-1 with TRBJ1-4, with 9 bases that match TRBD1. CDR3 length equals 15 residues. CDR1 is SGHRS, CDR2 YFSETQ, per germline. J was trimmed by 8 bases and V by 3 bases; bases with no gene match: 8. CDR3 residues: CASSSLTGGREKLFF. Here the CDR3 DNA reads TGCGCCAGCAGCTCACTGACAGGGGGTAGGGAAAAACTGTTTTTT.

The CDR3 DNA sequence: TGTGCCAGCAGCTGGGACAGGCCGAACTATGGCTACACCTTC. It codes for CASSWDRPNYGYTF. The chain has TRBV7-9 and TRBJ1-2, with 8 positions matching TRBD1. CDR3 length: 14 residues. V trimming: 4 bases; J trimming: 2 bases; junction bases outside the gene matches: 3. Germline V gene data show CDR1 as SEHNR and CDR2 as FQNEAQ (reference sequence).

The V call is TRBV9, the J call TRBJ2-7; 7 nucleotides line up with TRBD1. The trim removed 3 bases at V and 5 bases at J, leaving 11 bases unmatched. Germline-derived CDR1 and CDR2 are SGDLS and YYNGEE. The CDR3 has 15 amino acids. Here the CDR3 DNA reads TGTGCCAGCAGCGGCCTCGGGCAGGGGGTCCACGAGCAGTACTTC. Protein sequence: CASSGLGQGVHEQYF.